The rows below give T cell receptor beta chains drawn from one sample of a study of T cell repertoires in cytomegalovirus infection. Their specific antigens are unknown. TCRdb used MiXCR to reprocess the reads, holding one entry per CDR3 protein. The profile covers 700,000 to 850,000 distinct CDR3 sequences, with approximately 32% appearing a single time and around 11% taken by the ten largest. This specimen was cultured CD8+ T cells from PBMCs, taken from culture after CMV antigen stimulation. The receptors come from a human donor in good health (CMV status not recorded). Some clones in this sample may be carry-over from other donors' samples. Each CDR3 is given with its conserved first and last residue. Fields, in order: clone size, J gene, V gene, D gene, CDR3 DNA, CDR3 protein. D genes are given only for firm matches. Clone sizes are given selectively: once, few, many, or a class where the clone is expanded.

size: few; J: TRBJ2-1; V: TRBV6-2/TRBV6-3; D: TRBD2; DNA: TGTGCCAGCAGTTACTCGCTAGCGGGGGGAAGTGAGCAGTTCTTC; CDR3: CASSYSLAGGSEQFF
size: -; J: TRBJ2-1; V: TRBV5-4; D: -; DNA: TGTGCCAGCAGAAAACTGGACTCGAACAATGAGCAGTTCTTC; CDR3: CASRKLDSNNEQFF
size: many; J: TRBJ2-3; V: TRBV7-2; D: TRBD2; DNA: TGTGCCAGCAGCTTAGGGGGACTAGCGATGTTTCAAGATACGCAGTATTTT; CDR3: CASSLGGLAMFQDTQYF
size: -; J: TRBJ2-4; V: TRBV6-1; D: TRBD1; DNA: TGTGCCAGCAGTGAAAAGGGTGAAAGGGGGCGATCCAAAAACATTCAGTACTTC; CDR3: CASSEKGERGRSKNIQYF
size: -; J: TRBJ2-3; V: TRBV6-2/TRBV6-3; D: -; DNA: TGTGCCAGCAGGACTCCTAGGGACCCCCAACCCACAGATACGCAGTATTTT; CDR3: CASRTPRDPQPTDTQYF
size: -; J: TRBJ1-2; V: TRBV7-8; D: -; DNA: TGTGCCAGCACCCGGGGTTCTAACTATGGCTACACCTTC; CDR3: CASTRGSNYGYTF
size: few; J: TRBJ2-2; V: TRBV11-3; D: -; DNA: TGTGCCAGCAGCTTAGATTTTGCAGGGACCGGGGAGCTGTTTTTT; CDR3: CASSLDFAGTGELFF
size: -; J: TRBJ1-1; V: TRBV24-1; D: -; DNA: TGTGCCACCTCAGATGACGGCACTGAAGCTTTCTTT; CDR3: CATSDDGTEAFF
size: few; J: TRBJ2-1; V: TRBV7-6; D: TRBD2; DNA: TGTGCCAGCAGCTTATGGCTAGCGGAGCGGAATGAGCAGTTCTTC; CDR3: CASSLWLAERNEQFF
size: -; J: TRBJ2-2; V: TRBV12-3/TRBV12-4; D: -; DNA: TGTGCCAGCGACCTCGGAGGGATCACCGGGGAGCTGTTTTTT; CDR3: CASDLGGITGELFF
size: -; J: TRBJ2-5; V: TRBV6-5; D: -; DNA: TGTGCCAGCAGCCGACGACAGGACTCAATCGAGTACTTC; CDR3: CASSRRQDSIEYF
size: -; J: TRBJ2-3; V: TRBV6-2/TRBV6-3; D: -; DNA: TGTGCCAGCAGAACGGTCGGGACATATCCTCCAGATACGCAGTATTTT; CDR3: CASRTVGTYPPDTQYF
size: few; J: TRBJ1-5; V: TRBV7-2; D: -; DNA: TGTGCCAGCAGCTTTCGTGGGGCCCAGCATTTT; CDR3: CASSFRGAQHF
size: -; J: TRBJ2-3; V: TRBV18; D: TRBD2; DNA: TGTGCCAGCTCACGAGCGGGGGAGAGCACAGATACGCAGTATTTT; CDR3: CASSRAGESTDTQYF
size: -; J: TRBJ2-2; V: TRBV7-3; D: -; DNA: TGTGCCAGCAGCTTATTAGCGATAGCCGGCGTTTACACCGGGGAGCTGTTTTTT; CDR3: CASSLLAIAGVYTGELFF
size: -; J: TRBJ1-3; V: TRBV6-8; D: -; DNA: TGTGCCAGCAGTGGAGGACAGTCCTCTGGAAACACCATATATTTT; CDR3: CASSGGQSSGNTIYF
size: many; J: TRBJ2-3; V: TRBV12-5; D: -; DNA: TGTGCCACTTCAGGGGATCTCGCAGATACGCAGTATTTT; CDR3: CATSGDLADTQYF
size: few; J: TRBJ1-6; V: TRBV6-5; D: TRBD1; DNA: TGTGCCAGCAGTAACCCGACAGGGCCGGATTCACCCCTCCACTTT; CDR3: CASSNPTGPDSPLHF
size: -; J: TRBJ2-3; V: TRBV7-9; D: -; DNA: TGTGCCAGCAGCTTACCTAGATCCACAGATACGCAGTATTTT; CDR3: CASSLPRSTDTQYF
size: -; J: TRBJ2-5; V: TRBV29-1; D: -; DNA: TGCAGCGTTGAGGAGTGGGGGGCGGCATTAGAGACCCAGTACTTC; CDR3: CSVEEWGAALETQYF
size: -; J: TRBJ1-5; V: TRBV28; D: -; DNA: TGTGCCAGCAGGGACGACAGAGGCAATCAGCCCCAGCATTTT; CDR3: CASRDDRGNQPQHF
size: many; J: TRBJ2-2; V: TRBV12-3/TRBV12-4; D: TRBD1; DNA: TGTGCCAGCAGGGACGGGACAGGGTCGACCACCGGGGAGCTGTTTTTT; CDR3: CASRDGTGSTTGELFF
size: -; J: TRBJ1-1; V: TRBV5-4; D: -; DNA: TGTGCCAGCAGTGGGGGGGCGGCGGGGGTATACACTGAAGCTTTCTTT; CDR3: CASSGGAAGVYTEAFF
size: -; J: TRBJ2-3; V: TRBV6-1; D: TRBD2; DNA: TGTGCCAACAGACTTAGCGGGAGGAGCACAGATACGCAGTATTTT; CDR3: CANRLSGRSTDTQYF
size: -; J: TRBJ2-1; V: TRBV2; D: TRBD2; DNA: TGTGCCAGCAGTGAGGCGACTAGCGGGGGTGATGAGCAGTTCTTC; CDR3: CASSEATSGGDEQFF
size: -; J: TRBJ2-7; V: TRBV20-1; D: -; DNA: TGCAGTGCTGGGGGAAGGACACCGTCCTACGAGCAGTACTTC; CDR3: CSAGGRTPSYEQYF
size: few; J: TRBJ1-5; V: TRBV12-3/TRBV12-4; D: -; DNA: TGTGCCAGCAGTTTTGGAATGGGGGTGGATCAGCCCCAGCATTTT; CDR3: CASSFGMGVDQPQHF
size: -; J: TRBJ1-2; V: TRBV7-9; D: -; DNA: TGTGCCAGCAGCTTAGTGAGGGCAGGGAACACCTTC; CDR3: CASSLVRAGNTF
size: -; J: TRBJ2-5; V: TRBV7-6; D: -; DNA: TGTGCCAGCAGCCCTTCTCTACTACCCCAAGAGACCCAGTACTTC; CDR3: CASSPSLLPQETQYF
size: few; J: TRBJ1-5; V: TRBV7-6; D: -; DNA: TGTGCCAGCAGCTTATCGTTGGGTCAGCCCCAGCATTTT; CDR3: CASSLSLGQPQHF
size: many; J: TRBJ2-1; V: TRBV7-2; D: TRBD1; DNA: TGTGCCAGCAGCTTAGTGGAGTGGACAGGGGGCTACAATGAGCAGTTCTTC; CDR3: CASSLVEWTGGYNEQFF
size: -; J: TRBJ2-3; V: TRBV12-3/TRBV12-4; D: -; DNA: TGTGCCAACAGTTCACAGGGACCCGCAGATACGCAGTATTTT; CDR3: CANSSQGPADTQYF
size: few; J: TRBJ1-1; V: TRBV12-3/TRBV12-4; D: TRBD1; DNA: TGTGCCAGCAGCCCCCGTGGACAGGGGGCCGTGAACACTGAAGCTTTCTTT; CDR3: CASSPRGQGAVNTEAFF
size: -; J: TRBJ1-3; V: TRBV9; D: -; DNA: TGTGCCAGCAGCACCGCGGGCCAAACCTCTGGAAACACCATATATTTT; CDR3: CASSTAGQTSGNTIYF
size: -; J: TRBJ2-3; V: TRBV7-2; D: -; DNA: TGTGCCAGCAGCTCGCCCCCCGGACGCAGCACAGATACGCAGTATTTT; CDR3: CASSSPPGRSTDTQYF
size: -; J: TRBJ1-5; V: TRBV7-8; D: TRBD1; DNA: TGTGCCAGCAGCTTATCGACAGGGGCAAGCAATCAGCCCCAGCATTTT; CDR3: CASSLSTGASNQPQHF
size: -; J: TRBJ1-1; V: TRBV5-6; D: -; DNA: TGTGCCAGCAGCTTGGCTTACGGGAACACTGAAGCTTTCTTT; CDR3: CASSLAYGNTEAFF
size: -; J: TRBJ2-6; V: TRBV13; D: -; DNA: TGTGCCAGCAGCTTAGGGGGGATCTCTGGGGCCAACGTCCTGACTTTC; CDR3: CASSLGGISGANVLTF
size: -; J: TRBJ2-1; V: TRBV9; D: -; DNA: TGTGCCAGCAGCGAGGGGGGGAAAAATGAGCAGTTCTTC; CDR3: CASSEGGKNEQFF
size: few; J: TRBJ2-5; V: TRBV7-7; D: -; DNA: TGTGCTACCAAGATGCGAGGGCAAGAGACCCAGTACTTC; CDR3: CATKMRGQETQYF
size: many; J: TRBJ1-1; V: TRBV7-3; D: -; DNA: TGTGCCAGCAGCTTATCACTAGGGAGTACTGAAGCTTTCTTT; CDR3: CASSLSLGSTEAFF
size: few; J: TRBJ1-5; V: TRBV20-1; D: -; DNA: TGCAGTGCTCCTCAGGGACATGGTCAGCCCCAGCATTTT; CDR3: CSAPQGHGQPQHF
size: many; J: TRBJ2-3; V: TRBV7-9; D: TRBD2; DNA: TGTGCCAGCAGCGCTAATCTAGCGGCGTACACAGATACGCAGTATTTT; CDR3: CASSANLAAYTDTQYF
size: -; J: TRBJ2-5; V: TRBV7-9; D: -; DNA: TGTGCCAACAGCTTTCAACCCGGGACACCTCAAGAGACCCAGTACTTC; CDR3: CANSFQPGTPQETQYF
size: -; J: TRBJ2-1; V: TRBV7-3; D: TRBD1; DNA: TGTGCCAGCAGCTTAACGGGACAGTACAATGAGCAGTTCTTC; CDR3: CASSLTGQYNEQFF
size: -; J: TRBJ1-5; V: TRBV27; D: TRBD1; DNA: TGTGCCAGCAGTTCCGGGGACAGTAGCAATCAGCCCCAGCATTTT; CDR3: CASSSGDSSNQPQHF
size: few; J: TRBJ2-7; V: TRBV9; D: -; DNA: TGTGCCAGCAGCGTAGGAGGCCGAGAGCAGTACTTC; CDR3: CASSVGGREQYF
size: -; J: TRBJ2-5; V: TRBV27; D: TRBD1; DNA: TGTGCCAACAGTCAGGACAGGGGACGGCTGGCGAGAGAGACCCAGTACTTC; CDR3: CANSQDRGRLARETQYF
size: few; J: TRBJ2-7; V: TRBV7-9; D: -; DNA: TGTGCCAGCAGCTTAGGAGGTAGTAGCGAGCAGTACTTC; CDR3: CASSLGGSSEQYF
size: many; J: TRBJ1-4; V: TRBV12-3/TRBV12-4; D: -; DNA: TGTGCCAGCAGCCTTCTGGGAGGAGAAAAACTGTTTTTT; CDR3: CASSLLGGEKLFF
size: few; J: TRBJ1-1; V: TRBV6-5; D: TRBD1; DNA: TGTGCCAGCAGTTACACCCGGACAGGGAATGAAGCTTTCTTT; CDR3: CASSYTRTGNEAFF
size: -; J: TRBJ1-6; V: TRBV20-1; D: -; DNA: TGCAGTGCTAGAGAAGTACCTAGCTCCTATAATTCACCCCTCCACTTT; CDR3: CSAREVPSSYNSPLHF
size: -; J: TRBJ1-3; V: TRBV5-7; D: -; DNA: TGTGCCAGCAGCTTGCCCAGGGGACCGGAGGATGCTGGAAACACCATATATTTT; CDR3: CASSLPRGPEDAGNTIYF
size: few; J: TRBJ2-2; V: TRBV6-2/TRBV6-3; D: TRBD2; DNA: TGTGCCAGCAGTTACCCTCAACGGGGGGGCGGCACCGGGGAGCTGTTTTTT; CDR3: CASSYPQRGGGTGELFF